This TCR beta chain was retrieved from a study of CD8+CD57+ T cells in acquired aplastic anemia. This clonotype was seen a handful of times. Its antigen remains unknown. In patients chosen for sequencing, flow cytometry had shown CD8+CD57+ cell expansion. No therapy was given to patients before blood sampling. CDR3 size: 17 residues. V dropped 3 bases and J dropped 1; count of bases not matched to a gene: 7. Germline loops: CDR1 MDHEN, CDR2 SYDVKM. Genomic DNA templated the TCR beta VDJ and CDR3 profiling. TCRdb recomputed calls from the reads with MiXCR, one row per CDR3 protein. The sample has about 180,000 distinct CDR3 sequences; 45% to 60% are singletons. Overall study results and limits: The study found no significant CD8+ Simpson's diversity difference between patients and controls. Overlap between patients and controls comprised about 28 CD8+ CDR3 sequences.

This rearrangement joins TRBV28 to TRBJ1-5; 9 bases are a match to TRBD1. This TCR came from a human donor with aplastic anemia. The sample was sorted CD4+, CD8+, or CD8+CD57+ T cells (not recorded which) from PBMCs. CDR3 DNA: TGTGCCAGCAGTTTTTATGGGGGGACAGGGAGCAATCAGCCCCAGCATTTT. Translated, it gives CASSFYGGTGSNQPQHF. Using reference TRBV28 and TRBJ1-5 for the parts outside the CDR3, the full variable domain is DVKVTQSSRYLVKRTGEKVFLECVQDMDHENMFWYRQDPGLGLRLIYFSYDVKMKEKGDIPEGYSVSREKKERFSLILESASTNQTSMYLCASSFYGGTGSNQPQHFGDGTRLSIL.